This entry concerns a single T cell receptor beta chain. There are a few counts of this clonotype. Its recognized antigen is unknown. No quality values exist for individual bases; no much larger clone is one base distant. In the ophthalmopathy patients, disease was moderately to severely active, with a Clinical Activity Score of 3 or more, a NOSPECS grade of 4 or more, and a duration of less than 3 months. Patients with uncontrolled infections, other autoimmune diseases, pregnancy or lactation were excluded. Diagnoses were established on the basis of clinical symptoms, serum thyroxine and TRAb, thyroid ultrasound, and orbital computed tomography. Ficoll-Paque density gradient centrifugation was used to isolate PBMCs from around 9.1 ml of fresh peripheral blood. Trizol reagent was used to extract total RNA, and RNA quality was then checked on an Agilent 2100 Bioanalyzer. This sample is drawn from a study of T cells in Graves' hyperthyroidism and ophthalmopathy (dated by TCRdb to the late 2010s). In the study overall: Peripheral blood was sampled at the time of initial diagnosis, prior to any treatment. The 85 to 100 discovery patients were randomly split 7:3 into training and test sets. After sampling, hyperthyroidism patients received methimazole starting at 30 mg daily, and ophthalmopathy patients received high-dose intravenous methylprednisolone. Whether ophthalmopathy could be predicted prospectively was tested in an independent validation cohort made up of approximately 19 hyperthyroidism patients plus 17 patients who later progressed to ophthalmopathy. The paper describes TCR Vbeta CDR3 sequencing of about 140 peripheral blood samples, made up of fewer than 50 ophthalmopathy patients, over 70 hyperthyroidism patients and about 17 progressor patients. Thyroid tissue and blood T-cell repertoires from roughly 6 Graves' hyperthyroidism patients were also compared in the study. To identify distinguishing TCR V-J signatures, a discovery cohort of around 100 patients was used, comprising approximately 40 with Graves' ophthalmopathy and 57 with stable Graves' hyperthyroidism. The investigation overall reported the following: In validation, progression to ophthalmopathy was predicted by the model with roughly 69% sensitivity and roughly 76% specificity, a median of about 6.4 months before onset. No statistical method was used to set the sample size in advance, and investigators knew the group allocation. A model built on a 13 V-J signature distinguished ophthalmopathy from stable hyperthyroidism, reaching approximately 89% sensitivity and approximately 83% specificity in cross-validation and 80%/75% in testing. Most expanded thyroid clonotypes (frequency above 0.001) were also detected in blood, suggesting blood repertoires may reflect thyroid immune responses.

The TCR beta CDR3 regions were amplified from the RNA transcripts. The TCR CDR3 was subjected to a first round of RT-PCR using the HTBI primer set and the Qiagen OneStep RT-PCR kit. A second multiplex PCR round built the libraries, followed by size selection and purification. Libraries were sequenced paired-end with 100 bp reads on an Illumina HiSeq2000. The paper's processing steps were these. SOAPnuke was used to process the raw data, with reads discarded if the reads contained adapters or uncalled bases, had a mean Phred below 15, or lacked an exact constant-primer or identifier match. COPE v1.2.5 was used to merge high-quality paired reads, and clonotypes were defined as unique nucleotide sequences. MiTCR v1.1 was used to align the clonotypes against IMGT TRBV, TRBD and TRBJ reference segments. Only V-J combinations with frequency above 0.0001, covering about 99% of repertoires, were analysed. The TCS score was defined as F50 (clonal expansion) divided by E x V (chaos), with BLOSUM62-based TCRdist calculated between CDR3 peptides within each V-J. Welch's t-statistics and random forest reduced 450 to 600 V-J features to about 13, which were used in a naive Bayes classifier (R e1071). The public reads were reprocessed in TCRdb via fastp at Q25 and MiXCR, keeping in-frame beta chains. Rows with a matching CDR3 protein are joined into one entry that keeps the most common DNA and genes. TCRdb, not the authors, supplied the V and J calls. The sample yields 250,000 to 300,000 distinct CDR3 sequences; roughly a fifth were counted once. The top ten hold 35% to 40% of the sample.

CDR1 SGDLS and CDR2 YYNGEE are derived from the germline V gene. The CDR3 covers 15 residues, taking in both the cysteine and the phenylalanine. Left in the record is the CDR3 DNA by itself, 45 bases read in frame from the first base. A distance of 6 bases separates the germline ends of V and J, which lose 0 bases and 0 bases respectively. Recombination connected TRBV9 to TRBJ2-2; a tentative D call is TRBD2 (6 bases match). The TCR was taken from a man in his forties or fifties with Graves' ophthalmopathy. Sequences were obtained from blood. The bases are TGTGCCAGCAGCGTAGCGGGGGCGAACACCGGGGAGCTGTTTTTT. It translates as CASSVAGANTGELFF.